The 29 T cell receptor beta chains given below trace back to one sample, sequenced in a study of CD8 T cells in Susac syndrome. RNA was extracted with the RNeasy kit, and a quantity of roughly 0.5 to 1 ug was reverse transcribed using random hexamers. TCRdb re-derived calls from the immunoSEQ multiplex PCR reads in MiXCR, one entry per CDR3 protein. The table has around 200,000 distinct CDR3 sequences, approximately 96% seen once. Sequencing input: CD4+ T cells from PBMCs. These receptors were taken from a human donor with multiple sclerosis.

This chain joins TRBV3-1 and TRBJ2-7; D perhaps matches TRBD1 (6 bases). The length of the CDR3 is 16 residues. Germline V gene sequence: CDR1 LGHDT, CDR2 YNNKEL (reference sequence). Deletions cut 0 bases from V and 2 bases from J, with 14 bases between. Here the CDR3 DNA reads TGTGCCAGCAGCCAAGAATCCTGGACAGCCCCCTACGAGCAGTACTTC. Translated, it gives CASSQESWTAPYEQYF.

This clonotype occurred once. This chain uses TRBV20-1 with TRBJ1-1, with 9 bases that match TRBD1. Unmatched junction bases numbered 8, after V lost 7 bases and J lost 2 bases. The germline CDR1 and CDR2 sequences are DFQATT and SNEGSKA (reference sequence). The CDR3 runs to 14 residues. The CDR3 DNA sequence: TGCAGTGTAAAGGGGGACAGGGTTAACACTGAAGCTTTCTTT. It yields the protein CSVKGDRVNTEAFF.

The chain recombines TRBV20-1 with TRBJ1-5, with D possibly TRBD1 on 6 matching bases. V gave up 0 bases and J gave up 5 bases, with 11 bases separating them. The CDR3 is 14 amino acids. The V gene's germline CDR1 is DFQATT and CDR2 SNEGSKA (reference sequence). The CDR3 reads CSAREQGWDQPQHF. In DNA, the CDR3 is TGCAGTGCTAGAGAACAGGGTTGGGATCAGCCCCAGCATTTT.

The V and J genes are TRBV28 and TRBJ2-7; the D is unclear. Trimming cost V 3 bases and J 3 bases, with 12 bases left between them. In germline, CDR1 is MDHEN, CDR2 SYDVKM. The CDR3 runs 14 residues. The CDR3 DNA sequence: TGTGCCAGCAGTTTCCCAGAAGATTACTACGAGCAGTACTTC. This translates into CASSFPEDYYEQYF. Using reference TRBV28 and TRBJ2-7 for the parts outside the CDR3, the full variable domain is DVKVTQSSRYLVKRTGEKVFLECVQDMDHENMFWYRQDPGLGLRLIYFSYDVKMKEKGDIPEGYSVSREKKERFSLILESASTNQTSMYLCASSFPEDYYEQYFGPGTRLTVT.

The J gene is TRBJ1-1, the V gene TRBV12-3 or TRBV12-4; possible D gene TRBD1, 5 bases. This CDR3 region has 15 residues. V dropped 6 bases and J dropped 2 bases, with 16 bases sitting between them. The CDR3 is CASRPRQQYNTEAFF. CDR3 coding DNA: TGTGCCAGCAGACCGCGACAGCAATATAACACTGAAGCTTTCTTT.

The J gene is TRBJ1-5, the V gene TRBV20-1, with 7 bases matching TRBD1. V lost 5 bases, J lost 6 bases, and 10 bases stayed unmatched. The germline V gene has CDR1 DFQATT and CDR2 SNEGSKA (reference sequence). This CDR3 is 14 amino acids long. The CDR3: CSADKGGAGQPQHF. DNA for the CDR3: TGCAGTGCTGACAAAGGGGGCGCGGGTCAGCCCCAGCATTTT.

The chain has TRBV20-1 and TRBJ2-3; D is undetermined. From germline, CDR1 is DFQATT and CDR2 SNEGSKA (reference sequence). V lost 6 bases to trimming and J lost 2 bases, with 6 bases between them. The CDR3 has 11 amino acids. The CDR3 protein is CSAPLTDTQYF. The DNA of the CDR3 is TGCAGTGCACCCCTCACAGATACGCAGTATTTT.

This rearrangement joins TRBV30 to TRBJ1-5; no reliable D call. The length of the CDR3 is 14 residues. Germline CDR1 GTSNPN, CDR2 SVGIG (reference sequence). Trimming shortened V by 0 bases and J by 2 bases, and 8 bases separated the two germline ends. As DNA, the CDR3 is TGTGCCTGGAGTGTAACCAGAGGCAATCAGCCCCAGCATTTT. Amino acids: CAWSVTRGNQPQHF.

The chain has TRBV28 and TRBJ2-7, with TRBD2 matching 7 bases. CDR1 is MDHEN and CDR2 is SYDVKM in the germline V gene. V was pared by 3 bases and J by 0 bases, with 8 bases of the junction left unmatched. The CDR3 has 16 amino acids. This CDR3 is CASSLGGIGSSYEQYF. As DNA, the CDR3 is TGTGCCAGCAGTTTGGGGGGGATAGGCAGCTCCTACGAGCAGTACTTC.

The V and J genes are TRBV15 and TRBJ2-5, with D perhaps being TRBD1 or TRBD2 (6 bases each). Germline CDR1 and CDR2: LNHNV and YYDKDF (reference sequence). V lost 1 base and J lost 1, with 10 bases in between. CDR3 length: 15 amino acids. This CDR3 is CATSRGPGAQETQYF. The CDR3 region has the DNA TGTGCCACCAGCAGAGGCCCGGGGGCCCAAGAGACCCAGTACTTC. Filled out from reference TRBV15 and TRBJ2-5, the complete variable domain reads DAMVIQNPRYQVTQFGKPVTLSCSQTLNHNVMYWYQQKSSQAPKLLFHYYDKDFNNEADTPDNFQSRRPNTSFCFLDIRSPGLGDTAMYLCATSRGPGAQETQYFGPGTRLLVL.

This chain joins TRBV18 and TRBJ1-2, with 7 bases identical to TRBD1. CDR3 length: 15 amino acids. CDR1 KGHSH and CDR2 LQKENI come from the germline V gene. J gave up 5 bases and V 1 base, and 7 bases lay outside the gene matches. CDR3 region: CASSPRMEGAYGYTF. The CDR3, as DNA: TGTGCCAGCTCACCACGGATGGAGGGGGCGTATGGCTACACCTTC. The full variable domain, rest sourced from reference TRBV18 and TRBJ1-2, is NAGVMQNPRHLVRRRGQEARLRCSPMKGHSHVYWYRQLPEEGLKFMVYLQKENIIDESGMPKERFSAEFPKEGPSILRIQQVVRGDSAAYFCASSPRMEGAYGYTFGSGTRLTVV.

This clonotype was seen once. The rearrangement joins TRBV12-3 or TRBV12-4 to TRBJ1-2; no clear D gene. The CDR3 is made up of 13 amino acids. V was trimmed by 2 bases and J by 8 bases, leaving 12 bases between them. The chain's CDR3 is CASSLLRQAGYTF. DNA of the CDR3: TGTGCCAGCAGTTTACTACGGCAGGCCGGCTACACCTTC.

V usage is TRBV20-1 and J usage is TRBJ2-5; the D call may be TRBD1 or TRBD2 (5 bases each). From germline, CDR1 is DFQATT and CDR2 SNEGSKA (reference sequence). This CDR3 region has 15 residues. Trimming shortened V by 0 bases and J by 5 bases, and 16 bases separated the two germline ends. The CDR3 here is CSARDLRGSSETQYF. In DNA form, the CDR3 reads TGCAGTGCTAGAGACCTCCGGGGCTCGTCGGAGACCCAGTACTTC.

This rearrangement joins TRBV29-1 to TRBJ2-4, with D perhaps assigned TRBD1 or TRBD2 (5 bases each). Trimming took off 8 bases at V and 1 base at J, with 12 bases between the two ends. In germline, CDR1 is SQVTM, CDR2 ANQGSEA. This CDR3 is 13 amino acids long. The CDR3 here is CSRSWGAKNIQYF. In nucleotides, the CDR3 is TGCAGCCGCAGTTGGGGGGCCAAAAACATTCAGTACTTC.

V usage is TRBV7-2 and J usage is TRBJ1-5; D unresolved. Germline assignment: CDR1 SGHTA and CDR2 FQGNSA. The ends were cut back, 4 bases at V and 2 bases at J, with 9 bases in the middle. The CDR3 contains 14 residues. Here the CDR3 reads CASSSTIGNQPQHF. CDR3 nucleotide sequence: TGTGCCAGCAGCTCAACTATTGGCAATCAGCCCCAGCATTTT.

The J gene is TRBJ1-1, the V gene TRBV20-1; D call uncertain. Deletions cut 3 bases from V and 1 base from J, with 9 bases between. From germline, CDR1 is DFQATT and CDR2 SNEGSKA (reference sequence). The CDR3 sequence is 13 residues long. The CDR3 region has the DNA TGCAGTGCTAGCCCCGATGGGAACACTGAAGCTTTCTTT. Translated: CSASPDGNTEAFF.

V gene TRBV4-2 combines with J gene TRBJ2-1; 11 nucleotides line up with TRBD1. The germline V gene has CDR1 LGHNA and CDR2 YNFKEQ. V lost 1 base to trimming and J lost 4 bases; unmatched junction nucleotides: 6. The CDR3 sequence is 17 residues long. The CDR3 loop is CASSQVEGTGGYNEQFF. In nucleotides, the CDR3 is TGTGCCAGCAGCCAAGTAGAGGGGACAGGGGGATACAATGAGCAGTTCTTC.

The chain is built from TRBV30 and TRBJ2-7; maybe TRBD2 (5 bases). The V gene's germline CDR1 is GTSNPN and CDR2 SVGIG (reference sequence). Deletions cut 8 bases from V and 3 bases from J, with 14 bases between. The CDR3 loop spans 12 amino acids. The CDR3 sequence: CALTGSGYEQYF. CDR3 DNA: TGTGCCCTCACTGGGAGTGGCTACGAGCAGTACTTC.

The chain's CDR3 is CASSLSQGKETQYF. In DNA, the CDR3 is TGTGCCAGCAGCTTAAGTCAGGGGAAAGAGACCCAGTACTTC. This chain joins TRBV7-9 and TRBJ2-5; D perhaps matches TRBD1 (6 bases). V gave up 2 bases and J gave up 3 bases, with 10 bases separating them. Germline assignment: CDR1 SEHNR and CDR2 FQNEAQ (reference sequence). This CDR3 region has 14 residues.

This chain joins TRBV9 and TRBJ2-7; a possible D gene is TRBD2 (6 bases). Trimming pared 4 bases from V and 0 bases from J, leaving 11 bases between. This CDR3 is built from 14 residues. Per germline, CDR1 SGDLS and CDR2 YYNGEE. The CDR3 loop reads CASSLGTGSYEQYF. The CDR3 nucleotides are TGTGCCAGCAGCTTGGGGACTGGCTCCTACGAGCAGTACTTC.

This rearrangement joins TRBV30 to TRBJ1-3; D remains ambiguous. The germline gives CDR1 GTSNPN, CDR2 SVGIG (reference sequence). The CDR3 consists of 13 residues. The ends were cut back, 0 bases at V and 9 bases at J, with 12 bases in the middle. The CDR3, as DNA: TGTGCCTGGAGTGTACTCTGGGGAGGCACCATATATTTT. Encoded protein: CAWSVLWGGTIYF.

CDR3 DNA sequence: TGCAGCACTCTTTTGGCAGATGGGAGCAATGAGCAGTTCTTC. Amino acids: CSTLLADGSNEQFF. J is TRBJ2-1 and V is TRBV29-1; D is perhaps TRBD2 (5 bases). V gave up 8 bases and J gave up 6 bases, with 20 bases separating them. The CDR3 has 14 residues. Germline V gene sequence: CDR1 SQVTM, CDR2 ANQGSEA.

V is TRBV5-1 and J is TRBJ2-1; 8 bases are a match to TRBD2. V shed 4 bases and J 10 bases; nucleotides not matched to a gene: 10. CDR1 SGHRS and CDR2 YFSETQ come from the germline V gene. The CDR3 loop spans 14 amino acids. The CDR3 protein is CASSLQGAGEEQFF. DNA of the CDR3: TGCGCCAGCAGCCTTCAGGGAGCGGGGGAAGAGCAGTTCTTC.

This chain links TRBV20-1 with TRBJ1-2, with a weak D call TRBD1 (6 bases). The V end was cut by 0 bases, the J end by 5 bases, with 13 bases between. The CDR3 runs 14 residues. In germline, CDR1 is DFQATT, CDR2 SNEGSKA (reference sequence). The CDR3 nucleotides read TGCAGTGCTAGAGATAGAACAGGGCGATATGGCTACACCTTC. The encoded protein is CSARDRTGRYGYTF.

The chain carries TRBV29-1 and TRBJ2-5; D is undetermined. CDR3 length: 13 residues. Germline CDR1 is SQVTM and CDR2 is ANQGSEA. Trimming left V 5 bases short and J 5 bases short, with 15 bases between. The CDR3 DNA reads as TGCAGCGTTAACATGCTTCCAGTGGAGACCCAGTACTTC. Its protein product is CSVNMLPVETQYF.

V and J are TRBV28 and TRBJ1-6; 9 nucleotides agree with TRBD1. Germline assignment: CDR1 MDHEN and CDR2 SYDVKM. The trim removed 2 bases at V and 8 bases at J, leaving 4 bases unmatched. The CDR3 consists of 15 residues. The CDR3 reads CASSLGQGWHSPLHF. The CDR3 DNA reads TGTGCCAGCAGTTTAGGACAGGGGTGGCATTCACCCCTCCACTTT.

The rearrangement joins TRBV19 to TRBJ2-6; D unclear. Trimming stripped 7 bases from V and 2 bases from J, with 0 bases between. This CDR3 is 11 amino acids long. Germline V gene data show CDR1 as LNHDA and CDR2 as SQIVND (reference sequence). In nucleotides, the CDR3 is TGTGCCAGTACTGGGGCCAACGTCCTGACTTTC. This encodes CASTGANVLTF.

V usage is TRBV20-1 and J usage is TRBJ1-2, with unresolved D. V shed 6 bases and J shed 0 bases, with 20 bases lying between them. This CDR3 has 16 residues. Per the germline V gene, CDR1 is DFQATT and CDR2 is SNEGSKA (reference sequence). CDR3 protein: CSAPQVIFASNYGYTF. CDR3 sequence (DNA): TGCAGTGCCCCCCAAGTTATATTCGCTTCTAACTATGGCTACACCTTC.

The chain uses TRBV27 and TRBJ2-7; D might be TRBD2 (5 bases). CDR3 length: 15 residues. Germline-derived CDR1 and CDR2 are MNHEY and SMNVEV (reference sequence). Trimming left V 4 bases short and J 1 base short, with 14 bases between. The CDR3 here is CASSSTGGLSYEQYF. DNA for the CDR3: TGTGCCAGCAGTTCGACCGGCGGACTTTCCTACGAGCAGTACTTC.